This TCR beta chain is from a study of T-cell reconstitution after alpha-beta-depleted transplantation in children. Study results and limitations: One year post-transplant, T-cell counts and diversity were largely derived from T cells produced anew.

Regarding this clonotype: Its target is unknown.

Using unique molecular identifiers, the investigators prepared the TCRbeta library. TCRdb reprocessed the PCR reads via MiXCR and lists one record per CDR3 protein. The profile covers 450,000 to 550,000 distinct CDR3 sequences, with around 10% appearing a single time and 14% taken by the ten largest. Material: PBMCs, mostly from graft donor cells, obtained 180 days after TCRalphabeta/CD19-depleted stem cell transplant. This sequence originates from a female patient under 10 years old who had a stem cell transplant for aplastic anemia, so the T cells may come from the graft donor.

The CDR3 region is CASSGTGTDTQYF. In DNA form, the CDR3 reads TGTGCCAGCAGCGGGACAGGGACAGATACGCAGTATTTT. The V gene is TRBV2, the J gene TRBJ2-3; 9 nucleotides agree with TRBD1. CDR1 and CDR2 (germline): SNHLY, FYNNEI. V lost 6 bases to trimming and J lost 3 bases; unmatched junction nucleotides: 1. This CDR3 region has 13 residues.